This T cell receptor (beta chain) was captured in a study of OX40 agonist ivuxolimab in advanced cancers. Profiled with immunoSEQ multiplex PCR; TCRdb holds only in-frame clones, not every one. The sample includes 15,000 to 20,000 clones, about 80% of them seen just once. This clone came up once. Its antigen is still unknown. V was shortened by 5 bases and J by 5 bases, with 16 bases between the two germline ends. CDR1 and CDR2 from the germline V gene are MDHEN and SYDVKM. The CDR3 contains 15 residues. Overall study findings and caveats: Low normalized T-cell clonal expansion also characterized some of the nonresponders.

Sequencing was performed on CD4+ or CD8+ T cells sorted from blood, taken in a trial of the OX40 agonist ivuxolimab. The chain has TRBV28 and TRBJ1-5; maybe TRBD1 (5 bases). The clonotype originates from an adult with an advanced solid tumor such as melanoma, head and neck, liver or kidney cancer. DNA of the CDR3: TGTGCCAGCAGTGCCCGCAGGGCAGGCTATCAGCCCCAGCATTTT. Amino acids: CASSARRAGYQPQHF.